These 20 T cell receptor beta chains were sequenced from one sample in a study of blood T cell repertoires in COVID-19. Sequencing used immunoSEQ multiplex PCR; TCRdb keeps in-frame clones, though not all of them. The table shows 150,000 to 200,000 clones, with roughly 89% occurring only once. Sequenced: peripheral blood. The source of these receptors is a woman between 18 and 30 years old who had recovered from COVID-19.

V and J are TRBV6-1 and TRBJ1-4; D remains ambiguous. Germline CDR1 and CDR2: MNHNS and SASEGT. V was clipped by 2 bases and J by 3 bases, with 25 bases between them. This CDR3 has 20 amino acids. The CDR3 protein is CASSESSPWTARRSNEKLFF. The CDR3 DNA follows: TGTGCCAGCAGTGAATCAAGTCCTTGGACTGCGAGAAGGTCTAATGAAAAACTGTTTTTT.

The rearrangement uses TRBV19 and TRBJ1-3; 9 bases line up with TRBD1. Germline V gene data show CDR1 as LNHDA and CDR2 as SQIVND (reference sequence). Trimming cost V 5 bases and J 1 base; bases outside gene matches: 15. The CDR3 totals 19 residues. CDR3 coding DNA: TGTGCCAGTAGTCTGACAACCCCTGGACAGGGGACTTCTGGAAACACCATATATTTT. Protein product: CASSLTTPGQGTSGNTIYF.

CDR3 sequence reads: CASSDGAESSYEQYV. For the CDR3, the DNA is TGTGCCAGCAGTGATGGGGCGGAGAGCTCCTACGAGCAGTACGTC. V gene TRBV6-1 combines with J gene TRBJ2-7, with D maybe TRBD1 (5 bases). V was pared by 3 bases and J by 0 bases, with 12 bases between. In germline, CDR1 is MNHNS, CDR2 SASEGT. CDR3 length: 15 residues.

This rearrangement joins TRBV9 to TRBJ1-6, with 7 bases identical to TRBD1. This CDR3 has 16 amino acids. With V trimmed by 0 bases and J by 9 bases, 9 bases remained unmatched. Germline loops: CDR1 SGDLS, CDR2 YYNGEE. Here the CDR3 reads CASSVALRGATSPLHF. CDR3 bases: TGTGCCAGCAGCGTAGCGCTCAGGGGGGCTACTTCACCCCTCCACTTT.

J is TRBJ1-5 and V is TRBV6-4, with D unresolved. Deletions cut 6 bases from V and 9 bases from J, with 15 bases between. CDR1 and CDR2 (germline): MRHNA, SNTAGT. There are 13 residues in the CDR3. The CDR3 protein is CASRRQVPLPQHF. As DNA, the CDR3 is TGTGCCAGCAGGAGACAAGTCCCCCTGCCCCAGCATTTT.

In this sample, this clone turned up once. The V call is TRBV5-6, the J call TRBJ2-1, with 8 bases identical to TRBD2. The CDR3 contains 13 residues. V shed 0 bases, J shed 9 bases, and the junction held 2 bases outside the gene matches. Per the germline V gene, CDR1 is SGHDT and CDR2 is YYEEEE. Here the CDR3 DNA reads TGTGCCAGCAGCTTGGTGGCGGGGGGTGAGCAGTTCTTC. Its protein product is CASSLVAGGEQFF.

The chain combines TRBV7-2 with TRBJ2-3, with 15 bases matching TRBD2. Germline values: CDR1 SGHTA, CDR2 FQGNSA. The trim removed 5 bases at V and 4 bases at J, leaving 4 bases unmatched. The CDR3 sequence is 16 residues long. The CDR3 bases are TGTGCCAGCAGCCGGACTAGCGGGAGGGCGGCAGATACGCAGTATTTT. It is translated as CASSRTSGRAADTQYF.

The rearrangement joins TRBV5-5 to TRBJ1-3, with 7 nucleotides matching TRBD1. The CDR3 length is 15 residues. Germline lookup yields CDR1 SGHKS and CDR2 YYEKEE (reference sequence). Trimming cost V 4 bases and J 0 bases; bases outside gene matches: 4. This CDR3 is CASSHRDSSGNTIYF. Here the CDR3 DNA reads TGTGCCAGCAGCCACCGGGACAGCTCTGGAAACACCATATATTTT.

This clone was detected only a few times. This chain links TRBV7-8 with TRBJ2-1, with D tentatively TRBD2 (5 bases). Germline V gene sequence: CDR1 SGHVS, CDR2 FQNEAQ. V was pared by 3 bases and J by 10 bases, with 16 bases between. The CDR3 sequence is 14 residues long. The CDR3 loop reads CASSFQLDSLEQFF. The CDR3 DNA sequence: TGTGCCAGCAGCTTCCAACTAGACTCGCTGGAGCAGTTCTTC.

This clone appeared a few times. The chain uses TRBV28 and TRBJ1-1; D not resolved. Trimming pared 6 bases from V and 11 bases from J, leaving 13 bases between. This CDR3 comprises 11 residues. Per germline, CDR1 MDHEN and CDR2 SYDVKM. The CDR3 reads CASRMTRRAFF. CDR3 in DNA: TGTGCCAGCAGGATGACTCGAAGGGCTTTCTTT.

The chain links TRBV9 to TRBJ2-5, with D hard to call. Germline CDR1 and CDR2: SGDLS and YYNGEE. Trimming took off 3 bases at V and 5 bases at J, with 17 bases between the two ends. This CDR3 has 15 amino acids. In nucleotides, the CDR3 is TGTGCCAGCAGCGCCCGACTTAGCCCTGGTGAGACCCAGTACTTC. Amino acid sequence: CASSARLSPGETQYF. Supplemented by reference TRBV9 and TRBJ2-5, the full variable domain reads DSGVTQTPKHLITATGQRVTLRCSPRSGDLSVYWYQQSLDQGLQFLIQYYNGEERAKGNILERFSAQQFPDLHSELNLSSLELGDSALYFCASSARLSPGETQYFGPGTRLLVL.

This clone was recorded once. The chain is built from TRBV4-1 and TRBJ2-1, with 9 bases identical to TRBD2. V shed 1 base, J shed 5 bases, and the junction held 3 bases outside the gene matches. The CDR3 spans 15 residues. The germline V gene has CDR1 MGHRA and CDR2 YSYEKL. The CDR3, as DNA: TGCGCCAGCAGCCAAGGACTAGCGGTAAACAATGAGCAGTTCTTC. This codes for CASSQGLAVNNEQFF.

The chain combines TRBV6-5 with TRBJ2-1, with 13 bases fitting TRBD2. This CDR3 has 16 amino acids. Germline assignment: CDR1 MNHEY and CDR2 SVGAGI. Germline trimming cut 2 bases from V and 9 bases from J; bases unmatched to any gene: 7. The chain's CDR3 is CASSYGTSGIFAEQFF. As DNA, the CDR3 is TGTGCCAGCAGTTACGGGACTAGCGGGATTTTTGCTGAGCAGTTCTTC.

This rearrangement joins TRBV7-2 to TRBJ1-3; weak D call: TRBD1 (5 bases). Germline V lookup: CDR1 SGHTA, CDR2 FQGNSA. V was pared by 2 bases and J by 0 bases, with 8 bases between. The CDR3 extends over 15 amino acids. In DNA form, the CDR3 reads TGTGCCAGCAGCTTACAGGGTAGCTCTGGAAACACCATATATTTT. Translation gives CASSLQGSSGNTIYF.

The V call is TRBV27, the J call TRBJ2-2, with 11 nucleotides matching TRBD2. The ends lost 7 bases at V and 1 base at J; junction bases unmatched: 8. CDR1 MNHEY and CDR2 SMNVEV come from the germline V gene (reference sequence). This CDR3 comprises 17 residues. The CDR3 nucleotides read TGTGCCAGCACCTTACAGGGACTAGCGGAGAACACCGGGGAGCTGTTTTTT. Encoded protein: CASTLQGLAENTGELFF.

As DNA, the CDR3 is TGTGCCAGCAGCTTAGTTTCCACAGCCTACACTGAAGCTTTCTTT. It yields the protein CASSLVSTAYTEAFF. The chain carries TRBV7-8 and TRBJ1-1; D is unresolved. Germline V lookup: CDR1 SGHVS, CDR2 FQNEAQ. Trimming removed 1 base from V and 3 bases from J, with 12 bases in between. This CDR3 spans 15 amino acids.

The genes are TRBV19 and TRBJ2-3, with 7 nucleotides matching TRBD2. Germline V gene data show CDR1 as LNHDA and CDR2 as SQIVND (reference sequence). The CDR3 spans 13 residues. V shed 4 bases and J 8 bases; nucleotides not matched to a gene: 6. This chain's CDR3 is CASSSGGPSTQYF. DNA of the CDR3: TGTGCCAGTAGTAGCGGGGGTCCGAGTACGCAGTATTTT.

The chain is built from TRBV29-1 and TRBJ2-7; D not certain. There are 11 residues in the CDR3. V shed 2 bases and J shed 4 bases, with 6 bases lying between them. The germline V gene encodes CDR1 SQVTM and CDR2 ANQGSEA. CDR3 region: CSVEHSYEQYF. The CDR3 DNA sequence: TGCAGCGTTGAACATAGTTACGAGCAGTACTTC.

This clone has just one count. The CDR3 nucleotides are TGCGCCAGCAAGTCCGGGACTAGCGAGAACAATGAGCAGTTCTTC. This encodes CASKSGTSENNEQFF. This sequence joins TRBV4-3 and TRBJ2-1; TRBD2 aligns across 10 bases. Germline V gene data show CDR1 as LGHNA and CDR2 as YSLEER. The CDR3 is made up of 15 amino acids. After removal of 7 bases from V and 5 bases from J, the junction contained 8 bases not matched to a gene.

The chain is built from TRBV19 and TRBJ2-2; 15 bases are shared with TRBD2. The germline gives CDR1 LNHDA, CDR2 SQIVND (reference sequence). Losses at the gene ends were 4 bases for V and 4 bases for J; bases not matched to a gene: 10. The length of the CDR3 is 19 residues. The CDR3 region is CASSTYGLAGGPLTGELFF. Written as DNA, the CDR3 is TGTGCCAGTAGTACCTACGGACTAGCGGGGGGGCCGCTCACCGGGGAGCTGTTTTTT.